Included here is one T cell receptor beta chain sequence, with context. The data stem from a study of blood T cell repertoires in COVID-19. Across the whole study: Samples of COVID-19 (acute and convalescent) were obtained from the United States, Italy and Spain.

V lost 1 base, J lost 6 bases, and 7 bases lay in between. This CDR3 comprises 13 residues. From germline, CDR1 is LGHDT and CDR2 YNNKEL (reference sequence). Original analysis: Cell counts per sample came from amplifying reference gene primers. Sequencing used immunoSEQ multiplex PCR; TCRdb keeps in-frame clones, though not all of them. D and trimming were read from the DNA, whereas the V and J calls and clone size are those reported in that table. Seen here are 250,000 to 350,000 clones, under 85% observed once, and the top ten hold 0.87%. The origin of this receptor is a human donor with COVID-19, enrolled during active disease. The donor label of this sample is uncertain. The sample consisted of peripheral blood. This chain joins TRBV3-1 (or the pseudogene TRBV3-2) and TRBJ1-5; possibly TRBD1 for D (5 bases). CDR3 residues: CASSQGGSQPQHF. The CDR3 bases are TGTGCCAGCAGCCAAGGGGGCAGTCAGCCCCAGCATTTT.